These 2 T cell receptor beta chains originate from one sample sequenced in a study of OX40 agonist ivuxolimab in advanced cancers. Using immunoSEQ multiplex PCR, the repertoire was profiled, and TCRdb retains in-frame clones only, with some absent. The table has tens of thousands of clones, 86% seen once. This sample comprised CD4+ or CD8+ T cells sorted from blood, obtained in a trial of the OX40 agonist ivuxolimab. Receptors were obtained from an adult with an advanced solid tumor such as melanoma, head and neck, liver or kidney cancer.

V and J are TRBV7-9 and TRBJ1-1; possible D gene TRBD1, 6 bases. V dropped 3 bases and J dropped 5 bases, with 13 bases sitting between them. This CDR3 has 14 residues. Germline V gene data show CDR1 as SEHNR and CDR2 as FQNEAQ (reference sequence). CDR3 residues: CASSFNLGGTEAFF. The CDR3 DNA reads as TGTGCCAGCAGCTTTAATTTAGGGGGAACTGAAGCTTTCTTT.

This chain joins TRBV6-1 and TRBJ2-7, with D perhaps TRBD1 (5 bases). The CDR3 totals 12 residues. The V and J ends lost 10 bases and 3 bases respectively, with 13 bases between them. Per the germline V gene, CDR1 is MNHNS and CDR2 is SASEGT. CDR3 sequence reads: CATTDRFYEQYF. CDR3 nucleotides: TGTGCCACCACTGACAGATTCTACGAGCAGTACTTC.